A selection of T cell receptor beta chains follows, all from one sample in a study of long-term antiretroviral therapy in people with HIV. The protocol was immunoSEQ multiplex PCR, while the TCRdb copy is restricted to in-frame clones and leaves out a portion. This sample has around 25,000 clones, with around 88% found just once. Sequencing was performed on unsorted PBMCs, taken around 4.5 years after starting antiretroviral therapy. All receptors derive from a man aged 25 to 40 with HIV. Both conserved end residues are part of each CDR3. D genes are given only for firm matches. Size is omitted from some rows. Given values are once, few, many or a class for expanded clones.

d_gene: -
v_gene: TRBV6-5
j_gene: TRBJ1-1
abundance: -
CDR3aa: CASSRTVFTEAFF
CDR3nt: TGTGCCAGCAGTCGGACAGTGTTCACTGAAGCTTTCTTT

d_gene: -
v_gene: TRBV9
j_gene: TRBJ2-7
abundance: -
CDR3aa: CASSPTTGKGYEQYF
CDR3nt: TGTGCCAGCAGCCCTACCACAGGGAAAGGCTACGAGCAGTACTTC

d_gene: -
v_gene: TRBV18
j_gene: TRBJ1-5
abundance: few
CDR3aa: CASSQGYWEPQHF
CDR3nt: TGTGCCAGCTCTCAGGGGTATTGGGAGCCCCAGCATTTT

d_gene: -
v_gene: TRBV15
j_gene: TRBJ1-1
abundance: -
CDR3aa: CATSTLWGDQGEAFF
CDR3nt: TGTGCCACCAGCACTCTTTGGGGGGATCAGGGTGAAGCTTTCTTT

d_gene: TRBD2
v_gene: TRBV29-1
j_gene: TRBJ2-1
abundance: once
CDR3aa: CSVVFLAGIYNEQFF
CDR3nt: TGCAGCGTTGTCTTCCTAGCGGGGATCTACAATGAGCAGTTCTTC

d_gene: TRBD1
v_gene: TRBV29-1
j_gene: TRBJ2-7
abundance: -
CDR3aa: CSVGGQALEQYF
CDR3nt: TGCAGCGTTGGGGGACAGGCCCTCGAGCAGTACTTC

d_gene: -
v_gene: TRBV7-2
j_gene: TRBJ2-7
abundance: few
CDR3aa: CASSLGPSRTVYEQYF
CDR3nt: TGTGCCAGCAGCTTAGGTCCTAGCCGAACCGTATACGAGCAGTACTTC

d_gene: -
v_gene: TRBV27
j_gene: TRBJ2-2
abundance: -
CDR3aa: CASSLRGGWTNPNTGELFF
CDR3nt: TGTGCCAGCAGTTTAAGAGGAGGTTGGACTAACCCTAACACCGGGGAGCTGTTTTTT

d_gene: -
v_gene: TRBV5-1
j_gene: TRBJ2-1
abundance: -
CDR3aa: CASALYLRDNEQFF
CDR3nt: TGCGCCAGCGCCCTATACCTTAGAGACAATGAGCAGTTCTTC

d_gene: -
v_gene: TRBV27
j_gene: TRBJ1-5
abundance: -
CDR3aa: CASRQMSNQPQHF
CDR3nt: TGTGCCAGCAGACAGATGAGCAATCAGCCCCAGCATTTT

d_gene: TRBD1
v_gene: TRBV19
j_gene: TRBJ2-5
abundance: -
CDR3aa: CASSFRDRSYQETQYF
CDR3nt: TGTGCCAGTAGCTTCCGGGACAGAAGTTACCAAGAGACCCAGTACTTC

d_gene: -
v_gene: TRBV7-2
j_gene: TRBJ2-2
abundance: -
CDR3aa: CASSSGLFTGELFF
CDR3nt: TGTGCCAGCAGCTCGGGACTCTTCACCGGGGAGCTGTTTTTT

d_gene: -
v_gene: TRBV9
j_gene: TRBJ2-7
abundance: -
CDR3aa: CASSANTGFPHEQYF
CDR3nt: TGTGCCAGCAGCGCGAACACAGGGTTTCCCCACGAGCAGTACTTC

d_gene: TRBD2
v_gene: TRBV30
j_gene: TRBJ2-7
abundance: -
CDR3aa: CAWSHLLGLAGNRLTYEQYF
CDR3nt: TGTGCCTGGAGTCACCTCCTTGGACTAGCGGGAAATCGGCTAACTTACGAGCAGTACTTC

d_gene: -
v_gene: TRBV10-3
j_gene: TRBJ1-2
abundance: -
CDR3aa: CAISDGVLDGYTF
CDR3nt: TGTGCCATCAGTGATGGGGTCTTAGATGGCTACACCTTC

d_gene: -
v_gene: TRBV7-9
j_gene: TRBJ1-1
abundance: -
CDR3aa: CASSLGAGNTEAFF
CDR3nt: TGTGCCAGCAGCTTAGGGGCAGGCAACACTGAAGCTTTCTTT

d_gene: TRBD1
v_gene: TRBV6-6
j_gene: TRBJ2-3
abundance: -
CDR3aa: CASILDRDHDTQYF
CDR3nt: TGTGCCAGCATCCTCGACAGGGATCACGATACGCAGTATTTT

d_gene: -
v_gene: TRBV2
j_gene: TRBJ1-5
abundance: few
CDR3aa: CASSSGNQPQHF
CDR3nt: TGTGCCAGCTCTAGCGGGAATCAGCCCCAGCATTTT

d_gene: -
v_gene: TRBV27
j_gene: TRBJ2-6
abundance: -
CDR3aa: CASSPRTITSGANVLTF
CDR3nt: TGTGCCAGCAGTCCCAGGACTATTACCTCTGGGGCCAACGTCCTGACTTTC

d_gene: -
v_gene: TRBV19
j_gene: TRBJ1-5
abundance: -
CDR3aa: CASSMSNQPQHF
CDR3nt: TGTGCCAGTAGTATGTCAAATCAGCCCCAGCATTTT

d_gene: -
v_gene: TRBV10-3
j_gene: TRBJ1-1
abundance: -
CDR3aa: CAISESGTGREAFF
CDR3nt: TGTGCCATCAGTGAGTCGGGCACAGGGCGGGAAGCTTTCTTT

d_gene: TRBD2
v_gene: TRBV7-9
j_gene: TRBJ2-1
abundance: -
CDR3aa: CASSFTSGRAREQFF
CDR3nt: TGTGCCAGCAGCTTTACTAGCGGGAGGGCCCGGGAGCAGTTCTTC

d_gene: -
v_gene: TRBV7-8
j_gene: TRBJ1-1
abundance: -
CDR3aa: CASSLELGSTFEAFF
CDR3nt: TGTGCCAGCAGCTTAGAATTAGGGTCCACATTTGAAGCTTTCTTT

d_gene: -
v_gene: TRBV4-3
j_gene: TRBJ2-7
abundance: -
CDR3aa: CASSQDRGPSYEQYF
CDR3nt: TGCGCCAGCAGCCAAGATAGGGGACCATCCTACGAGCAGTACTTC

d_gene: -
v_gene: TRBV6-1
j_gene: TRBJ2-7
abundance: -
CDR3aa: CASRTPGGTGYEQYF
CDR3nt: TGTGCCAGCAGGACACCCGGGGGTACCGGGTACGAGCAGTACTTC

d_gene: TRBD2
v_gene: TRBV9
j_gene: TRBJ2-7
abundance: -
CDR3aa: CASSEGGGGAYEQYF
CDR3nt: TGTGCCAGCAGCGAGGGTGGCGGGGGTGCCTACGAGCAGTACTTC

d_gene: TRBD1
v_gene: TRBV7-9
j_gene: TRBJ2-7
abundance: -
CDR3aa: CASRRKSGTGDSYEQYF
CDR3nt: TGTGCCAGCAGAAGGAAATCCGGGACAGGAGATTCCTACGAGCAGTACTTC

d_gene: TRBD1
v_gene: TRBV7-9
j_gene: TRBJ1-1
abundance: -
CDR3aa: CASSWTGSTEAFF
CDR3nt: TGTGCCAGCAGCTGGACAGGGTCCACTGAAGCTTTCTTT